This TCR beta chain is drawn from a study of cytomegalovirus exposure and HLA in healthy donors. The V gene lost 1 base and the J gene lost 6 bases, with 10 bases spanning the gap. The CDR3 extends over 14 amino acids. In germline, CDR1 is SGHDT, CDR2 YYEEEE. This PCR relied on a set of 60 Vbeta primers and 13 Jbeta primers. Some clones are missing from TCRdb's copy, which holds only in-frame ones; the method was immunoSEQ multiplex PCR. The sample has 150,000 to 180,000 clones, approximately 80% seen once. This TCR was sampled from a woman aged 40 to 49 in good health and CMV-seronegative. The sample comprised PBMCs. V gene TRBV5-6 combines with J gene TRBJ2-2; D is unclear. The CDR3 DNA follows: TGTGCCAGCAGCTTGTATTCTCGGGCCGGGGAGCTGTTTTTT. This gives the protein CASSLYSRAGELFF.